These 32 T cell receptor beta chains originate from one sample sequenced in a study of T-cell reconstitution after alpha-beta-depleted transplantation in children. Molecular barcoding with unique molecular identifiers was used for the TCRbeta library. Each CDR3 protein is one row after TCRdb ran MiXCR on the PCR reads. The sample contains roughly 30,000 distinct CDR3 sequences, roughly 6.7% of which appear only once. Antigens of these TCRs are unknown. The study, taken as a whole, reports: Expanded graft clones, several hundred of them, were reportedly the source of alpha-beta T cells about two months after transplant.

The sample in question was peripheral blood, obtained 60 days after TCRalphabeta/CD19-depleted stem cell transplant. The receptors come from a child under three years old who had a stem cell transplant for acute myeloid leukemia, so the T cells may come from the graft donor.

This clonotype was recorded many times. This sequence joins TRBV7-9 and TRBJ2-7; D may be TRBD2 (7 bases). The V and J ends lost 3 bases and 6 bases respectively, with 12 bases between them. The CDR3 totals 13 residues. From germline, CDR1 is SEHNR and CDR2 FQNEAQ (reference sequence). CDR3: CASSFPGGLEQYF. The CDR3 DNA reads as TGTGCCAGCAGCTTTCCCGGGGGGCTCGAGCAGTACTTC.

This clonotype was observed many times. The chain links TRBV20-1 to TRBJ2-7, with D perhaps given as TRBD1 or TRBD2 (5 bases each). This CDR3 has 14 residues. Between the trimmed V and J ends, which lost 3 bases and 7 bases, there was a span of 19 bases. Germline loops: CDR1 DFQATT, CDR2 SNEGSKA (reference sequence). This CDR3 is CSASRDPTRGEQYF. The CDR3, as DNA: TGCAGTGCTAGCCGGGACCCGACGCGAGGAGAGCAGTACTTC.

This clonotype was counted ten times or more. The V and J genes are TRBV3-1 and TRBJ2-5; 9 bases fit TRBD1. In germline, CDR1 is LGHDT, CDR2 YNNKEL (reference sequence). The V segment lost 1 base and the J segment 3 bases; nucleotides outside the gene matches: 9. The length of the CDR3 is 17 residues. The DNA of the CDR3 is TGTGCCAGCAGCCAAGTTTCACCGGGACAGGGAAAAGAGACCCAGTACTTC. This codes for CASSQVSPGQGKETQYF.

Many counts were recorded for this clonotype. The chain carries TRBV11-2 and TRBJ2-2; D gene uncertain. In germline, CDR1 is SGHAT, CDR2 FQNNGV. V was shortened by 5 bases and J by 5 bases, with 24 bases between the two germline ends. This CDR3 spans 18 amino acids. CDR3 in amino acids: CASSQVNWVQDRTGELFF. CDR3 in DNA: TGTGCCAGCAGCCAAGTAAACTGGGTTCAGGACCGTACCGGGGAGCTGTTTTTT.

This clonotype has a count of ten or more. V is TRBV7-8 and J is TRBJ2-1; D is ambiguous. Per germline, CDR1 SGHVS and CDR2 FQNEAQ. The CDR3 sequence is 11 residues long. Trimming pared 3 bases from V and 8 bases from J, leaving 5 bases between. The CDR3 DNA reads TGTGCCAGCAGCTTTGGCGATGAGCAGTTCTTC. It is translated as CASSFGDEQFF.

In its sample, this clonotype was seen many times. At one boundary the junction diverges from the germline segment, which might be a read error. CDR3 loop: CASSPTAGIGPNTGDLFF. In nucleotides, the CDR3 is TGTGCCAGCAGTCCGACCGCGGGTATTGGGCCGAACACCGGGGACCTGTTTTTT. This chain connects TRBV28 to TRBJ2-2, with D tentatively TRBD1 or TRBD2 (5 bases each). The CDR3 is 18 residues long. CDR1 is MDHEN, CDR2 SYDVKM, per germline.

This clonotype turned up a few times. The chain has TRBV3-1 and TRBJ2-3; no clear D. Trimming cost V 0 bases and J 7 bases, with 14 bases left between them. This CDR3 comprises 15 residues. Germline loops: CDR1 LGHDT, CDR2 YNNKEL (reference sequence). CDR3 sequence (DNA): TGTGCCAGCAGCCAAGAGAAGAGTGACCTTTATACGCAGTATTTT. This encodes CASSQEKSDLYTQYF.

V is TRBV29-1 and J is TRBJ2-5, with 9 bases matching TRBD2. CDR3 length equals 14 residues. Germline loops: CDR1 SQVTM, CDR2 ANQGSEA. J was trimmed by 5 bases and V by 0 bases; bases with no gene match: 4. CDR3 coding DNA: TGCAGCGTTGAAGACGGGACTAGCAGGGAGACCCAGTACTTC. Protein sequence: CSVEDGTSRETQYF.

This clonotype was seen at least ten times. The chain employs TRBV29-1 and TRBJ1-1; no reliable D call. Germline V lookup: CDR1 SQVTM, CDR2 ANQGSEA. V shed 6 bases and J shed 6 bases, with 17 bases lying between them. The CDR3 is 13 residues long. The CDR3 sequence is CSVQTGRKAEAFF. CDR3 in DNA: TGCAGCGTGCAGACTGGGAGGAAGGCTGAAGCTTTCTTT.

A single count supports this clonotype. The chain employs TRBV19 and TRBJ2-3; TRBD1 matches at 9 bases. Trimming took 4 bases from V and 5 from J; bases not matched to a gene: 7. This CDR3 spans 15 amino acids. Germline V gene lookup returns CDR1 LNHDA and CDR2 SQIVND (reference sequence). Here the CDR3 DNA reads TGTGCCAGTAGTACGCCGGGACAGGGATTAGATACGCAGTATTTT. It translates to CASSTPGQGLDTQYF.

This clonotype occurred a few times. The chain combines TRBV7-9 with TRBJ2-2, with a tentative D call TRBD2 (6 bases). Germline lookup yields CDR1 SEHNR and CDR2 FQNEAQ (reference sequence). CDR3 size: 15 residues. Trimming took off 4 bases at V and 9 bases at J, with 18 bases between the two ends. The CDR3 region has the DNA TGTGCCAGCAGCTCCGTGGGACTTCGTATCCGGGAGCTGTTTTTT. It is translated as CASSSVGLRIRELFF.

This clonotype appeared many times. V and J are TRBV27 and TRBJ2-7, with D tentatively TRBD1 (5 bases). CDR1 is MNHEY and CDR2 is SMNVEV in the germline V gene (reference sequence). V shed 6 bases and J shed 5 bases, with 20 bases lying between them. The CDR3 contains 15 residues. The DNA for the CDR3 is TGTGCCAGCAGCGAAGGTACGGGCTTCAGGGACGAGCAGTACTTC. Its translation: CASSEGTGFRDEQYF.

This clonotype was seen ten or more times. CDR3 region: CASSMPLTGWNEKLFF. For the CDR3, the DNA is TGTGCCAGCAGCATGCCATTGACAGGGTGGAATGAAAAACTGTTTTTT. J is TRBJ1-4 and V is TRBV7-9, with 7 bases matching TRBD1. CDR1 is SEHNR, CDR2 FQNEAQ, per germline (reference sequence). The V and J ends lost 5 bases and 5 bases, in that order; junction bases with no gene match: 11. The CDR3 sequence is 16 residues long. Looking up the rest from reference TRBV7-9 and TRBJ1-4 gives the full variable domain: DTGVSQNPRHKITKRGQNVTFRCDPISEHNRLYWYRQTLGQGPEFLTYFQNEAQLEKSRLLSDRFSAERPKGSFSTLEIQRTEQGDSAMYLCASSMPLTGWNEKLFFGSGTQLSVL.

This chain joins TRBV27 and TRBJ2-3; D unresolved. CDR3 size: 13 residues. V lost 4 bases, J lost 2 bases, and 7 bases lay in between. CDR1 and CDR2 from the germline V gene are MNHEY and SMNVEV (reference sequence). The CDR3 is CASSYATTDTQYF. CDR3 coding DNA: TGTGCCAGCAGTTACGCTACCACAGATACGCAGTATTTT.

This clonotype came up many times. The rearrangement links TRBV4-3 to TRBJ2-3; 7 bases agree with TRBD2. The V and J ends lost 1 base and 5 bases, in that order; junction bases with no gene match: 6. CDR1 LGHNA and CDR2 YSLEER come from the germline V gene. CDR3 length: 15 amino acids. CDR3 in amino acids: CASSQVWTRLDTQYF. The CDR3 DNA sequence: TGCGCCAGCAGCCAAGTGTGGACTAGGCTAGATACGCAGTATTTT.

In this sample, this clonotype turned up many times. The V gene is TRBV6-2 or TRBV6-3, the J gene TRBJ2-7; D ambiguous. This CDR3 is 14 amino acids long. Trimming stripped 2 bases from V and 2 bases from J, with 10 bases between. Per the germline V gene, CDR1 is MNHEY and CDR2 is SVGEGT. Here the CDR3 DNA reads TGTGCCAGCAGTTACGGGGATTCCACCTACGAGCAGTACTTC. Protein sequence: CASSYGDSTYEQYF.

This clonotype was seen ten or more times. The rearrangement joins TRBV20-1 to TRBJ2-4, with 9 bases that match TRBD2. The CDR3 loop spans 11 amino acids. The ends lost 5 bases at V and 15 bases at J; junction bases unmatched: 8. The V gene's germline CDR1 is DFQATT and CDR2 SNEGSKA (reference sequence). CDR3 sequence reads: CSASGSGGRYF. DNA of the CDR3: TGCAGTGCTTCTGGGAGCGGGGGGAGGTACTTC.

This clonotype showed up many times. The V gene is TRBV9, the J gene TRBJ2-3, with 8 bases aligning to TRBD2. Germline V lookup: CDR1 SGDLS, CDR2 YYNGEE. The V segment lost 4 bases and the J segment 4 bases; nucleotides outside the gene matches: 8. The CDR3 loop spans 15 amino acids. The CDR3 here is CASSPRLAGPDTQYF. The CDR3, as DNA: TGTGCCAGCAGCCCTCGCTTAGCGGGGCCAGATACGCAGTATTTT. Drawing the rest from reference TRBV9 and TRBJ2-3, the complete variable domain is DSGVTQTPKHLITATGQRVTLRCSPRSGDLSVYWYQQSLDQGLQFLIQYYNGEERAKGNILERFSAQQFPDLHSELNLSSLELGDSALYFCASSPRLAGPDTQYFGPGTRLTVL.

The chain carries TRBV30 and TRBJ2-7; D unclear. Germline V CDR1 and CDR2: GTSNPN, SVGIG (reference sequence). This CDR3 contains 18 residues. With 2 bases removed from V and 3 bases from J, the gap between germline ends came to 26 bases. CDR3 bases: TGTGCCTGGAGTAATGGGAAATCAGGTCTTCTTTGGGGCTACGAGCAGTACTTC. It encodes CAWSNGKSGLLWGYEQYF. The full variable domain, rest sourced from reference TRBV30 and TRBJ2-7, is SQTIHQWPATLVQPVGSPLSLECTVEGTSNPNLYWYRQAAGRGLQLLFYSVGIGQISSEVPQNLSASRPQDRQFILSSKKLLLSDSGFYLCAWSNGKSGLLWGYEQYFGPGTRLTVT.

This clonotype turned up a few times. V usage is TRBV7-8 and J usage is TRBJ1-4, with D unclear. The CDR3 extends over 16 amino acids. Germline CDR1 SGHVS, CDR2 FQNEAQ. V lost 3 bases to trimming and J lost 4 bases, with 15 bases between them. The CDR3: CASSFDPGDDNEKLFF. CDR3 nucleotides: TGTGCCAGCAGCTTCGACCCAGGAGATGATAATGAAAAACTGTTTTTT.

In this sample, this clonotype is medium-sized. The rearrangement links TRBV6-5 to TRBJ1-6; TRBD1 agrees at 7 bases. CDR3 length: 14 residues. Germline CDR1 is MNHEY and CDR2 is SVGAGI. The ends lost 5 bases at V and 8 bases at J; junction bases unmatched: 6. This CDR3 reads CASSRQGSHSPLHF. In nucleotides, the CDR3 is TGTGCCAGCAGTCGACAGGGATCCCATTCACCCCTCCACTTT.

A note on this clonotype: A clone one base away is much larger, so this may be a read error. The genes are TRBV27 and TRBJ1-2, with D unresolved. Trimming removed 2 bases from V and 4 bases from J, with 11 bases in between. Germline V gene data show CDR1 as MNHEY and CDR2 as SMNVEV (reference sequence). The CDR3 runs 14 residues. As DNA, the CDR3 is TGTGCCAGCAGTTTAAGGTTGAGGGCCTATGGCTACACCTTC. Encoded protein: CASSLRLRAYGYTF.

This clonotype was seen repeatedly, ten times or more. V usage is TRBV27 and J usage is TRBJ2-3, with a weak D call TRBD2 (7 bases). The germline V gene has CDR1 MNHEY and CDR2 SMNVEV (reference sequence). V lost 6 bases and J 2 bases, leaving 15 bases between the germline ends. The CDR3 contains 15 residues. CDR3 nucleotide sequence: TGTGCCAGCAGGGAGGGGGGGGCCTTCACAGATACGCAGTATTTT. The encoded protein is CASREGGAFTDTQYF.

This clonotype was detected many times. V gene TRBV7-2 combines with J gene TRBJ2-5; a possible D gene is TRBD1 (5 bases). The CDR3 extends over 14 amino acids. CDR1 and CDR2 from the germline V gene are SGHTA and FQGNSA. Trimming left V 5 bases short and J 5 bases short, with 15 bases between. CDR3 sequence (DNA): TGTGCCAGCAGCGTCGCAGGGTTTTGGGAGACCCAGTACTTC. It yields the protein CASSVAGFWETQYF.

The table lists this clonotype with many counts. The J gene is TRBJ2-5, the V gene TRBV20-1; no reliable D call. The V gene lost 0 bases and the J gene lost 3 bases, with 5 bases spanning the gap. Germline V lookup: CDR1 DFQATT, CDR2 SNEGSKA (reference sequence). The CDR3 covers 12 residues. CDR3 amino acids: CSARDWEETQYF. Here the CDR3 DNA reads TGCAGTGCTAGAGATTGGGAAGAGACCCAGTACTTC.

In its sample, this clonotype was seen many times. The V gene is TRBV27, the J gene TRBJ2-7; D gene unclear. Between the trimmed V and J ends, which lost 8 bases and 5 bases, there was a span of 13 bases. CDR1 MNHEY and CDR2 SMNVEV come from the germline V gene (reference sequence). The CDR3 has 12 residues. The CDR3 sequence is CASARARNEQYF. The CDR3 coding sequence is TGTGCCAGCGCCCGAGCTAGGAACGAGCAGTACTTC.

V gene TRBV19 combines with J gene TRBJ2-3; D unresolved. The CDR3 totals 14 residues. Trimming stripped 3 bases from V and 5 bases from J, with 12 bases between. CDR1 is LNHDA, CDR2 SQIVND, per germline (reference sequence). DNA for the CDR3: TGTGCCAGTAGTATGGGTAGCCCCCAAGATACGCAGTATTTT. As protein: CASSMGSPQDTQYF.

This clonotype was counted many times. The chain recombines TRBV7-9 with TRBJ2-2, with D tentatively TRBD2 (6 bases). The CDR3 sequence is 15 residues long. The V end lost 5 bases, the J end lost 5 bases, and 15 bases lay between the germline ends. Per germline, CDR1 SEHNR and CDR2 FQNEAQ (reference sequence). The DNA of the CDR3 is TGTGCCAGCAGCCCTCGGGACTCCTGGACCGGGGAGCTGTTTTTT. This encodes CASSPRDSWTGELFF.

At least ten counts were recorded for this clonotype. The V call is TRBV20-1, the J call TRBJ2-7; D ambiguous. Germline values: CDR1 DFQATT, CDR2 SNEGSKA (reference sequence). This CDR3 has 11 amino acids. V shed 6 bases and J shed 1 base, with 7 bases lying between them. CDR3 amino acids: CSAGPSYEQYF. Written as DNA, the CDR3 is TGCAGTGCCGGTCCTTCCTACGAGCAGTACTTC.

Many counts were recorded for this clonotype. The CDR3 nucleotides are TGTGCCAGCAGCTTAGCGGAGGGTTACAATGAGCAGTTCTTC. As protein: CASSLAEGYNEQFF. V and J are TRBV7-9 and TRBJ2-1; the D gene is possibly TRBD2 (6 bases). The CDR3 runs to 14 residues. The V gene lost 0 bases and the J gene lost 4 bases, with 7 bases spanning the gap. CDR1 is SEHNR and CDR2 is FQNEAQ in the germline V gene (reference sequence). The entire variable domain, with the rest obtained from reference TRBV7-9 and TRBJ2-1, is as follows: DTGVSQNPRHKITKRGQNVTFRCDPISEHNRLYWYRQTLGQGPEFLTYFQNEAQLEKSRLLSDRFSAERPKGSFSTLEIQRTEQGDSAMYLCASSLAEGYNEQFFGPGTRLTVL.

This clonotype was observed at least ten times. V is TRBV20-1 and J is TRBJ2-5, with 13 bases aligning to TRBD2. J was trimmed by 4 bases and V by 0 bases; bases with no gene match: 5. Germline loops: CDR1 DFQATT, CDR2 SNEGSKA (reference sequence). The CDR3 is made up of 16 amino acids. CDR3 region: CSARDWRTSGRETQYF. CDR3 sequence (DNA): TGCAGTGCTAGAGATTGGCGGACTAGCGGGAGAGAGACCCAGTACTTC.

The gene calls are TRBV5-5 and TRBJ1-6, with D unresolved. This CDR3 comprises 14 residues. The germline V gene encodes CDR1 SGHKS and CDR2 YYEKEE (reference sequence). With 7 bases removed from V and 6 bases from J, the gap between germline ends came to 14 bases. CDR3 amino acids: CASERELSNSPLHF. The DNA of the CDR3 is TGTGCCAGCGAGCGGGAACTGAGTAATTCACCCCTCCACTTT. The variable domain in full, completed from reference TRBV5-5 and TRBJ1-6, reads DAGVTQSPTHLIKTRGQQVTLRCSPISGHKSVSWYQQVLGQGPQFIFQYYEKEERGRGNFPDRFSARQFPNYSSELNVNALLLGDSALYLCASERELSNSPLHFGNGTRLTVT.